Each of the 7 T cell receptor beta chains below was sequenced from the same sample in a study of cytomegalovirus exposure and HLA in healthy donors. PCR was performed using 60 Vbeta and 13 Jbeta primers. Sequencing was performed with immunoSEQ multiplex PCR; in TCRdb, only in-frame clones are kept and a portion is missing. The table has approximately 170,000 clones, 80% seen once. The specimen sequenced was PBMCs. Receptors were obtained from a woman between 50 and 59 years old in good health and CMV-seropositive.

The chain is built from TRBV19 and TRBJ2-1, with D maybe TRBD2 (6 bases). V was pared by 10 bases and J by 4 bases, with 23 bases between. CDR1 LNHDA and CDR2 SQIVND come from the germline V gene (reference sequence). This CDR3 has 16 amino acids. This CDR3 reads CATESDYGGRYNEQFF. CDR3 in DNA: TGTGCCACCGAATCGGATTACGGGGGACGGTACAATGAGCAGTTCTTC.

This clone came up once. The rearrangement uses TRBV18 and TRBJ2-3, with 9 bases that match TRBD1. Germline CDR1 is KGHSH and CDR2 is LQKENI. The trim removed 3 bases at V and 1 base at J, leaving 17 bases unmatched. The CDR3 runs to 20 residues. The CDR3 protein is CASSPGAGTGKHGGTDTQYF. The CDR3 DNA reads TGTGCCAGCTCACCCGGTGCCGGGACAGGGAAGCACGGAGGCACAGATACGCAGTATTTT.

This chain links TRBV5-4 with TRBJ2-1; no clear D. The CDR3 is 14 residues long. V lost 0 bases, J lost 5 bases, and 9 bases lay in between. CDR1 SGHNT and CDR2 YYREEE come from the germline V gene (reference sequence). The CDR3 sequence: CASSLDPPNNEQFF. In nucleotides, the CDR3 is TGTGCCAGCAGCTTGGATCCCCCTAACAATGAGCAGTTCTTC. The whole variable domain, filled in from reference TRBV5-4 and TRBJ2-1, reads ETGVTQSPTHLIKTRGQQVTLRCSSQSGHNTVSWYQQALGQGPQFIFQYYREEENGRGNFPPRFSGLQFPNYSSELNVNALELDDSALYLCASSLDPPNNEQFFGPGTRLTVL.

This chain uses TRBV18 with TRBJ2-7; D is possibly TRBD2 (5 bases). Trimming removed 2 bases at V and 5 bases at J, with 13 bases between. Germline V gene sequence: CDR1 KGHSH, CDR2 LQKENI. The CDR3 is made up of 14 amino acids. In DNA form, the CDR3 reads TGTGCCAGCTCACCATCGTGGGGAGTTGACGAGCAGTACTTC. Its translation: CASSPSWGVDEQYF.

The rearrangement uses TRBV25-1 and TRBJ1-2, with 9 positions matching TRBD1. V lost 10 bases and J lost 0; bases outside the gene matches: 9. Germline V gene data show CDR1 as MGHDK and CDR2 as SYGVNS. This CDR3 region has 15 residues. CDR3 bases: TGTGCCACCGGACAGGGGCTTGAAGCTAACTATGGCTACACCTTC. Its translation is CATGQGLEANYGYTF.

The count of this clone is one. The V and J genes are TRBV28 and TRBJ1-1; 10 bases fit TRBD1. The CDR3 runs to 15 residues. Germline CDR1 is MDHEN and CDR2 is SYDVKM. With 4 bases clipped from V and 5 bases from J, the junction kept 7 bases outside the gene matches. The CDR3 spells CASSWTGTGVTEAFF. DNA for the CDR3: TGTGCCAGCAGTTGGACCGGGACAGGGGTAACTGAAGCTTTCTTT.

This chain joins TRBV5-1 and TRBJ2-3, with a possible D match to TRBD1 (5 bases). The V and J ends lost 0 bases and 2 bases respectively, with 10 bases between them. This CDR3 comprises 15 residues. Germline-derived CDR1 and CDR2 are SGHRS and YFSETQ. Written as DNA, the CDR3 is TGCGCCAGCAGCTTGGAGGGGTCAGACACAGATACGCAGTATTTT. Protein: CASSLEGSDTDTQYF.